The subject of this entry is one T cell receptor (beta chain). The data were produced by immunoSEQ multiplex PCR, yet TCRdb's version contains in-frame clones alone and is incomplete. The table has 1,400 to 1,500 clones, under 90% seen once; the top ten hold approximately 3.1%. These data are taken from a study of pediatric ulcerative colitis. This receptor was identified in a boy younger than 18 with severe ulcerative colitis. Input material: blood.

The CDR3 spells CSPKLNTEAFF. CDR3 DNA: TGCAGTCCAAAGTTGAACACTGAAGCTTTCTTT. V and J are TRBV20-1 and TRBJ1-1; D gene uncertain. Germline lookup yields CDR1 DFQATT and CDR2 SNEGSKA (reference sequence). This CDR3 has 11 residues. V was clipped by 8 bases and J by 0 bases, with 7 bases between them.